This T cell receptor beta chain stems from a study of T cells after yellow fever vaccination (dated by TCRdb to 2018 to 2020). General notes on the study: The SMART-Seq v4 Ultra Low Input RNA kit was used to prepare libraries from fractions with low cell numbers. To follow T-cell clones before and after both primary and booster YFV17D yellow fever vaccination, bulk TCR alpha and beta repertoires underwent longitudinal sequencing. Two healthy male donors, one aged 18 to 30 and one aged 30 to 40 years, made up the cohort. Blood was collected at multiple timepoints before and after primary and secondary immunization, and bulk PBMC replicates and cell subsets were isolated. Findings and caveats that apply to the study as a whole: Compared with the primary T-cell response, the secondary T-cell response was weaker but faster, peaking on day 5 rather than day 15. Because the study included only a couple of donors, the extent to which the findings can be generalized is limited. Most clones expanded after primary vaccination were re-detected after the booster (approximately 95% of CD4 and around nine tenths of CD8), suggesting broad memory maintenance. A small fraction of clonotypes showed up in both the CD4 and CD8 compartments, probably as a result of convergent recombination. Because abundant contaminating clonotypes from the bulk population could be contained in FACS-sorted repertoires, computational filtering was required.

Synthesis of TCR cDNA relied on 5'RACE template switching, a step that introduced a universal primer site along with unique molecular identifiers. cDNA synthesis was primed from both the TCR alpha and TCR beta constant segments. Libraries were amplified in two PCR steps, with sample barcodes and sequencing adapters added in the second step. Sequencing of libraries was performed on Illumina HiSeq 2500 (2x100 bp) or NovaSeq (2x150 bp). On the authors' methods: Demultiplexing of reads and collapsing into UMI consensus sequences were performed with MIGEC, and V(D)J alignment was carried out with MiXCR. Clonotypes responding to the vaccine were identified with edgeR on replicate PBMC samples, with the criteria of FDR below 0.01 and a log2 fold change above 5 up to day 15. Each bulk clonotype received a CD4 or CD8 identity based on whether the sequenced CD4 or CD8 repertoire contained that clonotype at higher abundance. TCRdb reworked the public reads: Q25 trimming with fastp, MiXCR clone assembly, productive beta chains retained. Entries that share a CDR3 protein sequence are merged under the most common genes and DNA. The V and J calls follow TCRdb's processing rather than the paper's. This sample is represented by about 330,000 distinct CDR3 sequences; roughly 8% of them were singletons. Roughly 15% of the sample is in the top ten clones.

For this chain, trimming is 4 bases at the V end and 8 bases at the J end, and the number of junction bases without a gene match is 11. CDR1 and CDR2 were assigned from the germline V gene as SGHRS and YFSETQ. From the cysteine up to the phenylalanine, the CDR3 has a length of 16 residues. Solely the CDR3 DNA is kept, with 48 bases framed from the first base. The sample's treatment or condition label, decoded: live attenuated yellow fever vaccine strain. At each blood-draw timepoint, two biological replicates of bulk PBMCs were obtained. A standard Ficoll-Paque protocol was used to isolate PBMCs from peripheral blood. TriZol was used to extract RNA from bulk PBMCs, from CD4 and CD8 fractions, and from dextramer-positive and dextramer-negative fractions. Turning to this clonotype: Its target antigen remains unknown. No base-level quality is on record; no much larger clone is a single base apart.

The specimen comprised PBMCs, sampled about 49 days after the first yellow fever vaccination. The rearranged segments are TRBV5-1 and TRBJ1-6, and 8 junctional nucleotides match TRBD1. The clonotype was recovered from a man aged 18 to 30 who received the YFV17D yellow fever vaccine. The base sequence is TGCGCCAGCAGCGAGATACCGGGACAGGTTTATTCACCCCTCCACTTT. Translated, this is CASSEIPGQVYSPLHF.